Presented here are 9 T cell receptor beta chains from one specimen sequenced in a study of shared clonotypes between healthy human individuals. The naive CD8 population came from CD45RO-negative cells selected for CCR7, without terminally differentiated effector memory CD45RA+ cells. Assay: immunoSEQ multiplex PCR; the TCRdb copy retains only in-frame clones and omits some. The sample records about 2.1 million clones, approximately 94% being singletons. The sample consisted of naive CD8+ T cells from PBMCs. The receptors shown here come from a man between 18 and 35 years old in good health. Some clones in this sample may be carry-over from other donors' samples.

The rearrangement links TRBV19 to TRBJ2-7, with D possibly being TRBD2 (5 bases). Trimming took off 7 bases at V and 1 base at J, with 14 bases between the two ends. Germline lookup yields CDR1 LNHDA and CDR2 SQIVND (reference sequence). The CDR3 has 14 amino acids. The DNA for the CDR3 is TGTGCCAGTACTTCGACGGGCGGGTCCTACGAGCAGTACTTC. The encoded protein is CASTSTGGSYEQYF. The whole variable domain, remainder taken from reference TRBV19 and TRBJ2-7, is DGGITQSPKYLFRKEGQNVTLSCEQNLNHDAMYWYRQDPGQGLRLIYYSQIVNDFQKGDIAEGYSVSREKKESFPLTVTSAQKNPTAFYLCASTSTGGSYEQYFGPGTRLTVT.

The genes are TRBV25-1 and TRBJ1-2; D might be TRBD1 (5 bases). The V end was cut by 0 bases, the J end by 7 bases, with 18 bases between. The CDR3 totals 16 residues. Germline V gene data show CDR1 as MGHDK and CDR2 as SYGVNS. CDR3 coding DNA: TGTGCCAGCAGTGAATATAGTCCCAGGGCAAAGGGTGGCTACACCTTC. Protein product: CASSEYSPRAKGGYTF.

The J gene is TRBJ1-4, the V gene TRBV28, with a weak D call TRBD1 (6 bases). CDR1 and CDR2 (germline): MDHEN, SYDVKM. The CDR3 is made up of 16 amino acids. The V end lost 3 bases, the J end lost 5 bases, and 16 bases lay between the germline ends. This CDR3 reads CASSFPGWQGNEKLFF. For the CDR3, the DNA is TGTGCCAGCAGTTTCCCCGGATGGCAGGGGAATGAAAAACTGTTTTTT.

The chain joins TRBV7-9 to TRBJ2-3; 10 nucleotides align to TRBD2. Germline values: CDR1 SEHNR, CDR2 FQNEAQ (reference sequence). CDR3 length: 19 amino acids. V gave up 5 bases and J gave up 0 bases; unmatched junction bases: 14. The CDR3 region has the DNA TGTGCCAGCAGCCCCCATTCTAGCGGGAGAGGTTTTAGCACAGATACGCAGTATTTT. Translated: CASSPHSSGRGFSTDTQYF.

As regards this clone: Other DNA sequences in the sample encode the same CDR3. The chain links TRBV4-3 to TRBJ1-5, with D maybe TRBD1 (6 bases). The CDR3 has 15 residues. Trimming left V 3 bases short and J 2 bases short, with 11 bases between. Germline values: CDR1 LGHNA, CDR2 YSLEER. The CDR3 sequence: CASSQSRGGNQPQHF. Written as DNA, the CDR3 is TGCGCCAGCAGCCAGTCCAGGGGAGGCAATCAGCCCCAGCATTTT.

This chain connects TRBV28 to TRBJ2-3; D may be TRBD2 (6 bases). V was shortened by 7 bases and J by 5 bases, with 16 bases between the two germline ends. In germline, CDR1 is MDHEN, CDR2 SYDVKM. The CDR3 is 14 residues long. The CDR3 nucleotides are TGTGCCAGCATCAGGCGGGGCCGTGGAGATACGCAGTATTTT. Protein product: CASIRRGRGDTQYF.

The rearrangement joins TRBV9 to TRBJ2-1, with TRBD2 matching over 8 bases. The length of the CDR3 is 17 residues. V trimming: 2 bases; J trimming: 0 bases; junction bases outside the gene matches: 7. Germline CDR1 reads SGDLS; CDR2 reads YYNGEE. The CDR3 DNA reads TGTGCCAGCAGCGTCCGCCCGGGGGGGAGCTCCTACAATGAGCAGTTCTTC. Translated: CASSVRPGGSSYNEQFF. Full variable domain (rest looked up from reference TRBV9 and TRBJ2-1): DSGVTQTPKHLITATGQRVTLRCSPRSGDLSVYWYQQSLDQGLQFLIQYYNGEERAKGNILERFSAQQFPDLHSELNLSSLELGDSALYFCASSVRPGGSSYNEQFFGPGTRLTVL.

Of note for this clone: Other nucleotide sequences in the sample specify the same CDR3. J is TRBJ1-5 and V is TRBV28; the D is unclear. The CDR3 is 14 amino acids. V lost 6 bases and J 1 base, leaving 10 bases between the germline ends. Looked up from germline, CDR1 is MDHEN and CDR2 is SYDVKM. CDR3 coding DNA: TGTGCCAGCAGCTTTGCTGGGAGCAATCAGCCCCAGCATTTT. This gives the protein CASSFAGSNQPQHF.

The V call is TRBV11-2, the J call TRBJ2-7; D is possibly TRBD1 (5 bases). In germline, CDR1 is SGHAT, CDR2 FQNNGV. CDR3 length: 14 amino acids. The germline V and J ends were trimmed by 7 bases and 2 bases, with 15 bases remaining between them. CDR3 region: CASTARRQPYEQYF. Written as DNA, the CDR3 is TGTGCCAGCACCGCGAGAAGACAGCCCTACGAGCAGTACTTC.